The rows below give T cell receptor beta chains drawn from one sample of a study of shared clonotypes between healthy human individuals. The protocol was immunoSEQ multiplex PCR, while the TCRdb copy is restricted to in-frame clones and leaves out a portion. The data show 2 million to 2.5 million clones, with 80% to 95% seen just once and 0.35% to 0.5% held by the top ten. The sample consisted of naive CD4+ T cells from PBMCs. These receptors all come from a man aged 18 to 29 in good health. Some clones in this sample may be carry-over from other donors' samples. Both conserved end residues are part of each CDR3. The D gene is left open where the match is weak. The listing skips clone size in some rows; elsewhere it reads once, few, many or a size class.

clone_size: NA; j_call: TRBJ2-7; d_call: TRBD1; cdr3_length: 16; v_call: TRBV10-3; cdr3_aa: CAISEYGRGNPYEQYF; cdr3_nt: TGTGCCATCAGTGAGTACGGCAGGGGGAACCCCTACGAGCAGTACTTC
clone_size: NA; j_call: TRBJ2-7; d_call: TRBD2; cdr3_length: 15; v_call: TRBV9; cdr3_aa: CASSVGLAGENEQYF; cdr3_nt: TGTGCCAGCAGCGTAGGTCTAGCGGGAGAAAACGAGCAGTACTTC
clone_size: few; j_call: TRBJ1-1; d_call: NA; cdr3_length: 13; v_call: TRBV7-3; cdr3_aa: CASSLRGYTEAFF; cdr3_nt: TGTGCCAGCAGCTTACGGGGATACACTGAAGCTTTCTTT
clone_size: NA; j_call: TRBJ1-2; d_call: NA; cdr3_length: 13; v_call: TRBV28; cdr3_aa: CASSLSSPYGYTF; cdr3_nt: TGTGCCAGCAGTTTAAGTTCGCCCTATGGCTACACCTTC
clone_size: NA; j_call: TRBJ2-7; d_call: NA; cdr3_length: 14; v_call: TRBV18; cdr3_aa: CASSLLGLSYEQYF; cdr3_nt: TGTGCCAGCTCACTACTGGGACTTTCCTACGAGCAGTACTTC
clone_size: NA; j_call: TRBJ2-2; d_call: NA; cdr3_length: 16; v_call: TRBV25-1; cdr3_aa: CASSELNLPVGGELFF; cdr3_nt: TGTGCCAGCAGTGAATTGAACCTTCCAGTAGGCGGGGAGCTGTTTTTT
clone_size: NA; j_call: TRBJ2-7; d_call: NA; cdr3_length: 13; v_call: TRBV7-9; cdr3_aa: CASSLEGTGEQYF; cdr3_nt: TGTGCCAGCAGCTTAGAGGGCACGGGGGAGCAGTACTTC
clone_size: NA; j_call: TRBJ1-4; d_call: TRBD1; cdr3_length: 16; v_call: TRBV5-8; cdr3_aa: CASSRGTGGGNEKLFF; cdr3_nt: TGTGCCAGCAGCAGAGGGACAGGGGGCGGGAATGAAAAACTGTTTTTT
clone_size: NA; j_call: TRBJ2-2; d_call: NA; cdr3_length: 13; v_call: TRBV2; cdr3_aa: CASSDTEIGELFF; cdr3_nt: TGTGCCAGCAGTGATACAGAGATAGGGGAGCTGTTTTTT
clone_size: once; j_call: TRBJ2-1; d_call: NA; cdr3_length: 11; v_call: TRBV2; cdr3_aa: CASSPYNEQFF; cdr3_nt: TGTGCCAGCAGCCCTTACAATGAGCAGTTCTTC
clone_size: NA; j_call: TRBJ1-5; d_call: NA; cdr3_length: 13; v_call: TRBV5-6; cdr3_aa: CASSSRRGSPQHF; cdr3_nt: TGTGCCAGCAGCTCCCGACGGGGATCGCCCCAGCATTTT
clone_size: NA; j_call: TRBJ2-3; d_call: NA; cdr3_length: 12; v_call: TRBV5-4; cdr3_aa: CASSFSTDTQYF; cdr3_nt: TGTGCCAGCAGCTTCAGCACAGATACGCAGTATTTT
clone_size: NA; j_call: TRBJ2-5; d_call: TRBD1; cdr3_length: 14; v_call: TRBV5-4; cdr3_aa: CASSSQGTEETQYF; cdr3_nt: TGTGCCAGCAGCTCACAGGGGACAGAAGAGACCCAGTACTTC
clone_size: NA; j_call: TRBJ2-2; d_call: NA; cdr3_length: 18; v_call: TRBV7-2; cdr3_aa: CASSLVSRAGANTGELFF; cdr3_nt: TGTGCCAGCAGCTTAGTTTCCAGGGCAGGGGCAAACACCGGGGAGCTGTTTTTT